This TCR beta chain was found in a study of identical twins. MiXCR was run by TCRdb on the 5' RACE reads, yielding one entry per CDR3 protein. The table includes approximately 490,000 distinct CDR3 sequences, 20% to 25% detected once. Germline CDR1 is ENHRY and CDR2 is SYGVKD. The germline V and J ends were trimmed by 1 base and 1 base, with 9 bases remaining between them. The CDR3 runs to 15 residues. General study points: Diverse VJ usage suggested most zero-insertion clonotypes were not invariant T cells.

Concerning this clonotype itself: Antigen unknown.

The same data also went into a second study, on yellow fever vaccine responses in identical twins.

The chain recombines TRBV10-3 with TRBJ2-3; no definite D call. The sequenced material came from CD4+ T cells sorted from blood. The sequence came from a young woman in good health. The chain's CDR3 is CAISEWASGTDTQYF. The CDR3 DNA sequence: TGTGCCATCAGTGAGTGGGCTTCAGGCACAGATACGCAGTATTTT.